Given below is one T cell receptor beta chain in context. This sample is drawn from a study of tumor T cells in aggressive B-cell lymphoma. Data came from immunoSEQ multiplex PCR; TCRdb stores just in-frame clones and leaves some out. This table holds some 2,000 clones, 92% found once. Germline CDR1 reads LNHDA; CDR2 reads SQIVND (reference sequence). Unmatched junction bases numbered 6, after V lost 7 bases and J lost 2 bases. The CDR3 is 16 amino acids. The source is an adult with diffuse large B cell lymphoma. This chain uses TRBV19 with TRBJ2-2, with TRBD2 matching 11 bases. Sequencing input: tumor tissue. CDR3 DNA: TGTGCCAGTACCCAACTAGCGGGAGTAAACACCGGGGAGCTGTTTTTT. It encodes CASTQLAGVNTGELFF.